What follows is one T cell receptor beta chain and its context. The CDR3 runs 13 residues. Original methodology: For nucleated cells, counts were estimated from reference gene primer amplification. Generated by immunoSEQ multiplex PCR, the TCRdb table keeps only in-frame clones and is missing some. V and J calls plus clone size are reproduced from that table; the DNA served to infer D and trimming. The profile shows 120,000 to 150,000 clones, 85% to 90% of them singletons. The sample originates from a study of blood T cell repertoires in COVID-19. Study information: Sites in the United States, Italy and Spain provided acute and convalescent COVID-19 samples. The cDNA or gDNA used as material had been derived from T cells, B-cell-depleted T cells, or PBMCs.

Input material: peripheral blood. The J gene is TRBJ1-2, the V gene TRBV12-1. TRBV12-1 is a pseudogene locus. The TCR comes from a man over 45 who had recovered from COVID-19. CDR3 nucleotides: TGTGCCAGCAGCTTTCGGGCGGGCTATGGCTACACCTTC. It specifies CASSFRAGYGYTF.